The 6 T cell receptor beta chains reported below all come from one sample, sequenced in a study of beta chain features in type 1 diabetes. The sequenced template was cDNA made from the entire isolated RNA. Assay: immunoSEQ multiplex PCR; the TCRdb copy retains only in-frame clones and omits some. This sample carries 120,000 to 150,000 clones, 6.5% to 8.5% of them seen once, and the ten largest clones take around 1.5%. Sequencing was carried out using central memory CD4+ T cells from blood. These receptors all come from a woman under 40 in good health.

This clone was seen repeatedly, ten times or more. The chain combines TRBV30 with TRBJ2-1; 7 nucleotides align to TRBD1. Germline-derived CDR1 and CDR2 are GTSNPN and SVGIG (reference sequence). There are 14 residues in the CDR3. V shed 3 bases, J shed 5 bases, and the junction held 7 bases outside the gene matches. The CDR3 region is CAWRGRGSHNEQFF. CDR3 sequence (DNA): TGTGCCTGGAGGGGCAGGGGGTCCCACAATGAGCAGTTCTTC.

This clone occurred a few times. CDR3 sequence: CASSKGTSGSFADTQYF. CDR3 DNA: TGTGCCAGCAGTAAGGGGACTAGCGGGAGTTTCGCAGATACGCAGTATTTT. The V gene is TRBV25-1, the J gene TRBJ2-3; TRBD2 aligns across 14 bases. The CDR3 runs to 17 residues. V lost 5 bases to trimming and J lost 4 bases; unmatched junction nucleotides: 8. Germline CDR1 MGHDK, CDR2 SYGVNS.

This clone was found a few times. The chain links TRBV6-5 to TRBJ2-5; 11 nucleotides agree with TRBD2. Germline values: CDR1 MNHEY, CDR2 SVGAGI. V dropped 8 bases and J dropped 9; count of bases not matched to a gene: 14. The CDR3 has 15 amino acids. CDR3 DNA: TGTGCCAGCCTCCCGACTAGCGGGGTCATGATGGCCCAGTACTTC. Translation gives CASLPTSGVMMAQYF.

The gene calls are TRBV19 and TRBJ2-2; TRBD1 agrees at 9 bases. V was pared by 5 bases and J by 1 base, with 5 bases of the junction left unmatched. There are 16 residues in the CDR3. The germline V gene has CDR1 LNHDA and CDR2 SQIVND (reference sequence). Here the CDR3 reads CASSSRTGENTGELFF. The CDR3 DNA sequence: TGTGCCAGTAGTTCCCGGACAGGGGAGAACACCGGGGAGCTGTTTTTT.

This clone was recorded a few times. The genes are TRBV28 and TRBJ1-5, with 7 bases lining up with TRBD1. The CDR3 runs to 15 residues. The junction had 9 bases not matched to a gene; V was cut back by 6 bases and J by 4 bases. Germline V gene lookup returns CDR1 MDHEN and CDR2 SYDVKM. The CDR3 DNA reads as TGTGCCAGCAGCCTGACAGGGATAAGTAATCAGCCCCAGCATTTT. Translated, it gives CASSLTGISNQPQHF. Using reference TRBV28 and TRBJ1-5 for the parts outside the CDR3, the full variable domain is DVKVTQSSRYLVKRTGEKVFLECVQDMDHENMFWYRQDPGLGLRLIYFSYDVKMKEKGDIPEGYSVSREKKERFSLILESASTNQTSMYLCASSLTGISNQPQHFGDGTRLSIL.

J is TRBJ2-5 and V is TRBV7-6; 11 nucleotides match TRBD1. The CDR3 spans 14 residues. The germline V gene encodes CDR1 SGHVS and CDR2 FNYEAQ. The J segment lost 4 bases and the V segment lost 7 bases, leaving 5 bases of the junction unmatched. CDR3: CASTRTGGGETQYF. The CDR3 coding sequence is TGTGCCAGCACCAGGACAGGGGGCGGAGAGACCCAGTACTTC.